These 2 T cell receptor beta chains were all obtained from the same sample, sequenced in a study of T cell repertoires in aging, cancer and after chemotherapy. A mixed TRB-A/B primer pool amplified rearranged TRB by multiplex touch-down PCR. TCRdb ran MiXCR on the multiplex PCR reads and lists one entry per CDR3 protein. This sample has approximately 2,800 distinct CDR3 sequences, with approximately 24% found just once. Peripheral blood genomic DNA, not sorted cells or RNA, was the template. Sequencing was performed on blood. The receptors come from a human donor with a solid tumor.

The chain carries TRBV20-1 and TRBJ2-1, with 8 bases aligning to TRBD2. Germline CDR1 reads DFQATT; CDR2 reads SNEGSKA (reference sequence). The CDR3 has 13 amino acids. After removal of 3 bases from V and 5 bases from J, the junction contained 3 bases not matched to a gene. The DNA of the CDR3 is TGCAGTGCTAGGGGACTAGGAAACAATGAGCAGTTCTTC. Protein product: CSARGLGNNEQFF.

V is TRBV5-6 and J is TRBJ2-5, with a tentative D call TRBD2 (6 bases). Germline assignment: CDR1 SGHDT and CDR2 YYEEEE. This CDR3 comprises 16 residues. V dropped 1 base and J dropped 2 bases, with 15 bases sitting between them. DNA for the CDR3: TGTGCCAGCAGCTTGTCTGGGCAGGGACTGCAAGAGACCCAGTACTTC. This encodes CASSLSGQGLQETQYF.